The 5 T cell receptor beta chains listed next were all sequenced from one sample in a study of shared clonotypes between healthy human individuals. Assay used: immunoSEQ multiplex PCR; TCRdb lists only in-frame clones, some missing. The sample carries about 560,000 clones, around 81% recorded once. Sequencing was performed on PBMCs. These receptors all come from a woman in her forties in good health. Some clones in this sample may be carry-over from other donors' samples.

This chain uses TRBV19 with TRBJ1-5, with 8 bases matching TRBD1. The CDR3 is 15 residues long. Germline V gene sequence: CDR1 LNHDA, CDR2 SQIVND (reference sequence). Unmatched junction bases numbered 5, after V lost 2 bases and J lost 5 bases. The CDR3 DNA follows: TGTGCCAGTAGTATAACAGGGGGGATGTATCAGCCCCAGCATTTT. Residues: CASSITGGMYQPQHF.

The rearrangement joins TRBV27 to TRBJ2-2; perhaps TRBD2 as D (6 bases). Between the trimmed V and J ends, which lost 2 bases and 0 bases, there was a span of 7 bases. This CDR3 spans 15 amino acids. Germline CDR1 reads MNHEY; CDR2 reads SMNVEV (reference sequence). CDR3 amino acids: CASSLRLANTGELFF. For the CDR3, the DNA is TGTGCCAGCAGTTTACGACTAGCGAACACCGGGGAGCTGTTTTTT.

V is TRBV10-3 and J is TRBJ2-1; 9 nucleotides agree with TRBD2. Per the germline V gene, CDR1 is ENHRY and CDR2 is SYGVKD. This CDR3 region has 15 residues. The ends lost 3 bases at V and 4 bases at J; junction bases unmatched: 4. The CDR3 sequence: CAISESGRMYNEQFF. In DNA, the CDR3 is TGTGCCATCAGTGAAAGCGGGAGGATGTACAATGAGCAGTTCTTC.

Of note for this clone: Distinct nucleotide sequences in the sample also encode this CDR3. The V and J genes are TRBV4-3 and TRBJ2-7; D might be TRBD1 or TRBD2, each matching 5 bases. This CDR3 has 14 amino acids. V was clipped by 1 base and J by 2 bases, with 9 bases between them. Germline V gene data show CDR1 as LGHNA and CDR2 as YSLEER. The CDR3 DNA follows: TGCGCCAGCAGCCAAGTCCGGGGCCCCTACGAGCAGTACTTC. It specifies CASSQVRGPYEQYF.

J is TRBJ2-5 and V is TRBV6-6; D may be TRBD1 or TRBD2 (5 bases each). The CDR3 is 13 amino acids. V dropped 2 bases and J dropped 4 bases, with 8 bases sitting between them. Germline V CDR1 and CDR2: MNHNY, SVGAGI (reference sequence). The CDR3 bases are TGTGCCAGCAGTTACCGGGACCCAGAGACCCAGTACTTC. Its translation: CASSYRDPETQYF.